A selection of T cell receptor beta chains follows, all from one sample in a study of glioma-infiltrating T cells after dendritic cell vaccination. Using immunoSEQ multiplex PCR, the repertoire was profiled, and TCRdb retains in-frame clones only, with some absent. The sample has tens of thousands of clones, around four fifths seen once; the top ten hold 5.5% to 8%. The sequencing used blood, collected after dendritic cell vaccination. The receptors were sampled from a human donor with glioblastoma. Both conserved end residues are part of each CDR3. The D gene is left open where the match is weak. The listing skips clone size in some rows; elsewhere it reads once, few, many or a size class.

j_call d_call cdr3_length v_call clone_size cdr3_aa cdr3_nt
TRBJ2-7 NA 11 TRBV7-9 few CASSSQYEQYF TGTGCCAGCAGCTCCCAATACGAGCAGTACTTC
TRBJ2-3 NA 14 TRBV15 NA CATSIRGGTDTQYF TGTGCCACCAGCATCAGGGGGGGCACAGATACGCAGTATTTT
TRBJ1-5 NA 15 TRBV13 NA CASSLVERGNQPQHF TGTGCCAGCAGCTTAGTAGAACGGGGCAATCAGCCCCAGCATTTT
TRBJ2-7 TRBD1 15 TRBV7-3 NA CASSLGQAVMGEQYF TGTGCCAGCAGCTTAGGACAGGCGGTGATGGGTGAGCAGTACTTC
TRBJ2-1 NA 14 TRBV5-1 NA CASSLGLGGDEQFF TGCGCCAGCAGCTTGGGACTAGGAGGGGATGAGCAGTTCTTC
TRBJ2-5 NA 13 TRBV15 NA CATSKGGIETQYF TGTGCCACCAGCAAGGGCGGGATAGAGACCCAGTACTTC
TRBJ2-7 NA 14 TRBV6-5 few CATGVRRSSYEQYF TGTGCCACCGGAGTAAGAAGGAGCTCCTACGAGCAGTACTTC
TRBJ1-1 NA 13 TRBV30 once CAWRSDRLNEAFF TGTGCCTGGAGGTCGGACAGACTAAATGAAGCTTTCTTT
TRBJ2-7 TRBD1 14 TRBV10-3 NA CAISGTTGAYEQYF TGTGCCATCAGTGGGACGACAGGGGCCTACGAGCAGTACTTC
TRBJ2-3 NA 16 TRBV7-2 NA CASSLAPGLSTDTQYF TGTGCCAGCAGCTTAGCGCCGGGACTTAGCACAGATACGCAGTATTTT
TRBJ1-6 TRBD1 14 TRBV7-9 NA CASSFTGVRSPLHF TGTGCCAGCAGCTTCACAGGGGTCCGCTCACCCCTCCACTTT
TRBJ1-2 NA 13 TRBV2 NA CASSDVTDYGYTF TGTGCCAGCAGTGACGTAACAGACTATGGCTACACCTTC
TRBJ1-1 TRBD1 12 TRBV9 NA CASSRTGQEAFF TGTGCCAGCAGCAGGACAGGGCAAGAAGCTTTCTTT
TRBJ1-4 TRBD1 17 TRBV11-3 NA CASSLDVGQGDGEKLFF TGTGCCAGCAGCTTAGACGTTGGACAGGGCGACGGTGAAAAACTGTTTTTT
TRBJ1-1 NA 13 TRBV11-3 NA CASSRSRGGEAFF TGTGCCAGCAGCCGAAGCCGCGGGGGCGAAGCTTTCTTT
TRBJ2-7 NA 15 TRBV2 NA CASSEFDREAYEQYF TGTGCCAGCAGTGAATTTGACAGGGAGGCCTACGAGCAGTACTTC
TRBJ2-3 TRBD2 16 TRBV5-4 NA CASSAGLAGSTDTQYF TGTGCCAGCAGCGCGGGACTAGCGGGGAGCACAGATACGCAGTATTTT
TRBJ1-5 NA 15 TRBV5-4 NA CASSLDLGGNQPQHF TGTGCCAGCAGCTTGGATCTGGGAGGGAATCAGCCCCAGCATTTT
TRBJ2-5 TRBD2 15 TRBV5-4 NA CASSFTSGGEGPQYF TGTGCCAGCAGCTTCACTAGCGGCGGTGAGGGTCCCCAGTACTTC
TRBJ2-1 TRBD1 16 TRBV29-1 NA CSVQLVFGTANNEQFF TGCAGCGTTCAATTAGTTTTCGGGACAGCAAACAATGAGCAGTTCTTC
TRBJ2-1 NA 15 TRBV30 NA CAWTIQGIHPNEQFF TGTGCCTGGACTATACAGGGTATCCACCCCAATGAGCAGTTCTTC
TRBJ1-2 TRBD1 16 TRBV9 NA CASSAWGRGLFHGYTF TGTGCCAGCAGCGCCTGGGGCAGGGGGCTGTTTCATGGCTACACCTTC
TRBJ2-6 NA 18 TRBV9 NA CASSVIPRGISGANVLTF TGTGCCAGCAGCGTGATTCCACGGGGGATCTCTGGGGCCAACGTCCTGACTTTC
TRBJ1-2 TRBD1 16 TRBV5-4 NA CASSLGTGVGSYGYTF TGTGCCAGCAGCCTTGGAACAGGGGTAGGTTCCTATGGCTACACCTTC
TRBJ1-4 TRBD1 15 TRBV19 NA CASSIQGGLNEKLFF TGTGCCAGTAGTATCCAGGGGGGACTTAATGAAAAACTGTTTTTT
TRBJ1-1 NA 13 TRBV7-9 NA CASSPQSGTEAFF TGTGCCAGCAGCCCACAATCAGGGACTGAAGCTTTCTTT
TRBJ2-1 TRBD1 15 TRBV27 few CASNGQGARGNEQFF TGTGCCAGCAACGGACAGGGGGCGCGGGGCAATGAGCAGTTCTTC
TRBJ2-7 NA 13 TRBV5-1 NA CASSLLWGAEQYF TGCGCCAGCAGCTTGCTTTGGGGCGCGGAGCAGTACTTC
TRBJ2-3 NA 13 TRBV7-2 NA CASSSRRADTQYF TGTGCCAGCAGCTCCCGTCGGGCAGATACGCAGTATTTT
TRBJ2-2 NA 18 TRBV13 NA CASSLESYGRGNTGELFF TGTGCCAGCAGCTTGGAGAGTTACGGCAGGGGGAACACCGGGGAGCTGTTTTTT
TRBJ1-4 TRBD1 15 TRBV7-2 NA CASSSLDRVREKLFF TGTGCCAGCAGCTCCCTGGACAGGGTTCGTGAAAAACTGTTTTTT
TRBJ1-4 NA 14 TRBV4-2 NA CASNPTGLEEKLFF TGTGCCAGCAATCCTACAGGGTTAGAGGAAAAACTGTTTTTT
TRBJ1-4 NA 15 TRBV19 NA CASSARDATNEKLFF TGTGCCAGTAGTGCCAGGGATGCAACTAATGAAAAACTGTTTTTT
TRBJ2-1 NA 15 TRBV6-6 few CASSSGLGGLKEQFF TGTGCCAGCAGTTCCGGACTAGGGGGACTGAAGGAGCAGTTCTTC
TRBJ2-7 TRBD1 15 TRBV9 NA CASSVGGTGLDEQYF TGTGCCAGCAGCGTAGGAGGGACAGGGTTGGACGAGCAGTACTTC
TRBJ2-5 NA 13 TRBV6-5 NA CASRAGTGGSQYF TGTGCCTCTCGGGCCGGGACTGGAGGGTCCCAGTACTTC
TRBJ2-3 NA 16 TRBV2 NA CASSTPPLPGKDTQYF TGTGCCAGCAGTACCCCGCCCCTCCCGGGTAAAGATACGCAGTATTTT
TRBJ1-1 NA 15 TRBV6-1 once CASSEGRGLWTEAFF TGTGCCAGCAGTGAAGGGAGAGGCCTGTGGACTGAAGCTTTCTTT
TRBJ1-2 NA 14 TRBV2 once CASSGLGRDYGYTF TGTGCCAGCAGTGGTCTCGGCAGGGACTATGGCTACACCTTC
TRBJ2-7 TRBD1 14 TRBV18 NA CASQVGQGEDEQYF TGTGCCAGCCAAGTCGGACAGGGAGAGGACGAGCAGTACTTC
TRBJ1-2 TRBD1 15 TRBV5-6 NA CAGSLDRWKNYGYTF TGTGCCGGCAGCTTGGACAGGTGGAAGAACTATGGCTACACCTTC
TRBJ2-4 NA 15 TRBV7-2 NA CASSPGRGRANIQYF TGTGCCAGCAGCCCAGGTCGAGGGCGGGCAAACATTCAGTACTTC
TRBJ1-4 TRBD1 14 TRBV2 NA CASSKDRDGEKLFF TGTGCCAGCAGTAAGGACAGGGACGGGGAAAAACTGTTTTTT
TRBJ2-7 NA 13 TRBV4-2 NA CASSQQDSYEQYF TGTGCCAGCAGCCAACAAGACAGTTACGAGCAGTACTTC
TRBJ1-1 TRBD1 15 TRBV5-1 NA CASSLGRGIDTEAFF TGCGCCAGCAGCTTAGGCAGGGGGATCGACACTGAAGCTTTCTTT
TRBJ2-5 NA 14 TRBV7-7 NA CASSLPGGKETQYF TGTGCTAGCAGCTTACCCGGGGGAAAAGAGACCCAGTACTTC
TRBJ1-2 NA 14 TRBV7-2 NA CASSLAVGNYGYTF TGTGCCAGCAGCTTAGCGGTCGGGAACTATGGCTACACCTTC
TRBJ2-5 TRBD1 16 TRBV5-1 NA CASSLATGQGGETQYF TGCGCCAGCAGCTTAGCCACGGGACAGGGTGGCGAGACCCAGTACTTC
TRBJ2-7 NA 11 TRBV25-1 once CASSSGPEQYF TGTGCCAGCAGTAGCGGACCCGAGCAGTACTTC
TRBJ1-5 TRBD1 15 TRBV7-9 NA CASSLTGTGDQPQHF TGTGCCAGCAGCCTGACCGGGACAGGGGATCAGCCCCAGCATTTT
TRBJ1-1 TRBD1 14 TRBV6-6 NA CASSPQGGDTEAFF TGTGCCAGCAGTCCCCAGGGGGGAGACACTGAAGCTTTCTTT
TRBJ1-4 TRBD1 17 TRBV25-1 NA CASSPGQGATMGEKLFF TGTGCCAGCAGTCCGGGACAGGGGGCGACGATGGGAGAAAAACTGTTTTTT
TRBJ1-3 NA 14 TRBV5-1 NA CASSSGLSGNTIYF TGCGCCAGCAGCTCAGGGCTCTCTGGAAACACCATATATTTT
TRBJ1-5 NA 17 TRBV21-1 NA CASSKGREGISNQPQHF TGTGCCAGCAGCAAAGGTAGGGAGGGGATTAGCAATCAGCCCCAGCATTTT
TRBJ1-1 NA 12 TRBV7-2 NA CASSLDFEEAFF TGTGCCAGCAGCTTAGATTTTGAGGAAGCTTTCTTT